Described below is a single T cell receptor beta chain sequence and its context. Its antigen remains unidentified. As to time point: roughly 11-day in vitro stimulation with candidate neoantigen peptide 4. This specimen comes from a study of PD-1 blockade in mismatch repair-deficient tumors. Study at large: Patients had 11 to 13 mismatch repair-deficient cancer types and were previously treated and progressing. Study-level points and caveats: Roughly 150 unique blood TCRs came from expansion to three of seven peptides.

Repertoires were generated with immunoSEQ multiplex PCR, while TCRdb's copy carries only in-frame clones and drops some. This table holds over 14,000 clones, about 85% found once. CDR1 GTSNPN and CDR2 SVGIG come from the germline V gene (reference sequence). The ends lost 0 bases at V and 10 bases at J; junction bases unmatched: 11. This CDR3 is built from 15 residues. This sample comprised cells cultured in vitro, obtained from a patient treated with pembrolizumab. J is TRBJ2-3 and V is TRBV30, with TRBD2 matching 9 bases. This TCR was sampled from an adult with mismatch repair-deficient cancer. CDR3 nucleotides: TGTGCCTGGAGTGTTGCGGGAGGGCCTCATAGCGCGCAGTATTTT. It translates to CAWSVAGGPHSAQYF.